What follows describes a single TCR beta chain. After extraction with the RNeasy kit, roughly 0.5 to 1 ug of the RNA was reverse transcribed using random hexamers. Multiplex PCR with immunoSEQ amplified the TCR beta CDR3 across 54 Vbeta and 13 Jbeta. A single record per CDR3 protein comes from TCRdb applying MiXCR to the immunoSEQ multiplex PCR reads. Among about 160,000 distinct CDR3 sequences listed, roughly 93% were seen once. TCR beta sequences were obtained from blood CD8+ and CD4+ T cells. Controls were healthy donors chosen to match patients in age and sex. Purification of the CD8+ and CD4+ T cells relied on negative isolation, and TEMRA cells underwent FACS enrichment. This record comes from a study of CD8 T cells in Susac syndrome. The CDR3 has 12 residues. Between the trimmed V and J ends, which lost 6 bases and 5 bases, there was a span of 10 bases.

Material for sequencing was CD4+ T cells from PBMCs. The TCR sequence derives from a human donor in good health. The chain carries TRBV12-3 or TRBV12-4 and TRBJ1-1; no definite D call. The CDR3 coding sequence is TGTGCCAGCAGCGAAAGGTTAACTGAAGCTTTCTTT. As protein: CASSERLTEAFF.